One T cell receptor (beta chain) is described in this entry. What it binds is not known. Assay used: immunoSEQ multiplex PCR; TCRdb lists only in-frame clones, some missing. This sample yields 25,000 to 30,000 clones, of which roughly 80% are seen a single time; approximately 6% belongs to the top ten. The data originate from a study of Siglec-9 on CD8 T cells in melanoma. Study-level findings and limits: An effector memory CD8+ T-cell subset seemingly accumulating in melanoma was reportedly marked and regulated by Siglec-9.

V was cut by 2 bases and J by 4 bases, with 11 bases left in between. Germline CDR1 and CDR2: MNHEY and SVGAGI. The CDR3 sequence is 15 residues long. This TCR derives from a human donor in good health. The V and J genes are TRBV6-5 and TRBJ2-2; D possibly uses TRBD1 or TRBD2 (7 bases each). Source material: Siglec-9- CD8+ T cells sorted from blood. The CDR3 spells CASSYVRGGTGELFF. The CDR3 DNA sequence: TGTGCCAGCAGTTACGTCAGGGGGGGCACCGGGGAGCTGTTTTTT.